Sequencing of this T cell receptor beta chain was carried out in a study of blood T cell repertoires in COVID-19. Overall study: T cells, B-cell-depleted T cells, or PBMCs supplied cDNA or gDNA.

Assay used: immunoSEQ multiplex PCR; TCRdb lists only in-frame clones, some missing. Among roughly 200,000 clones listed, around 90% were seen once. CDR3 length: 14 amino acids. CDR1 ENHRY and CDR2 SYGVKD come from the germline V gene. Trimming removed 6 bases at V and 1 base at J, with 12 bases between. The sequence derives from a woman between 18 and 30 years old who had recovered from COVID-19. The rearrangement links TRBV10-3 to TRBJ1-1; possible D gene TRBD1, 5 bases. Material for sequencing was peripheral blood. The CDR3 coding sequence is TGTGCCATCAGCGCCCTCGGACAGAACACTGAAGCTTTCTTT. Residues: CAISALGQNTEAFF.